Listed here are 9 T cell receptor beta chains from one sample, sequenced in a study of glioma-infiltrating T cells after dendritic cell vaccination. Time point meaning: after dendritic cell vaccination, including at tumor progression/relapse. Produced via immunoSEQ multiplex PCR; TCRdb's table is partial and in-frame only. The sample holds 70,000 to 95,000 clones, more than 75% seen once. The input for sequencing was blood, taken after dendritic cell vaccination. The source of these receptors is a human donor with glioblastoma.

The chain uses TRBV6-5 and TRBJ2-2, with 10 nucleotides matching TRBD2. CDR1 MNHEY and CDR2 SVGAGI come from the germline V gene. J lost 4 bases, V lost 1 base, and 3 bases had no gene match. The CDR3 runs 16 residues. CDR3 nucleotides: TGTGCCAGCAGTTACTTAGCGGGGGGCTTCACCGGGGAGCTGTTTTTT. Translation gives CASSYLAGGFTGELFF.

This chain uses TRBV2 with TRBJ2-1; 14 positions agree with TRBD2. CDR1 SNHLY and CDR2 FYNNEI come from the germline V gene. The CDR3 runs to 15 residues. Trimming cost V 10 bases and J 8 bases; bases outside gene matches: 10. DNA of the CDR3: TGTGCCACACACCCCGGGACTAGCGGGAGTTATGAGCAGTTCTTC. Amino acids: CATHPGTSGSYEQFF.

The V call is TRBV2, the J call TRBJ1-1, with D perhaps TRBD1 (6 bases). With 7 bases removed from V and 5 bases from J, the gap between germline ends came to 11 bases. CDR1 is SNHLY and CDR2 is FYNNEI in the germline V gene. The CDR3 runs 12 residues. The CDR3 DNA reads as TGTGCCAGCAAACAGGGTGGAACTGAAGCTTTCTTT. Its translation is CASKQGGTEAFF.

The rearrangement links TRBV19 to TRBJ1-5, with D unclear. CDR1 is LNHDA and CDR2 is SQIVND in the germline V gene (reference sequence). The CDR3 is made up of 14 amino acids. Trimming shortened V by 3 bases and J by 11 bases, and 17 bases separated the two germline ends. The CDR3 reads CASSIRELLGAQHF. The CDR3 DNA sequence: TGTGCCAGTAGTATTCGGGAATTACTTGGCGCCCAGCATTTT.

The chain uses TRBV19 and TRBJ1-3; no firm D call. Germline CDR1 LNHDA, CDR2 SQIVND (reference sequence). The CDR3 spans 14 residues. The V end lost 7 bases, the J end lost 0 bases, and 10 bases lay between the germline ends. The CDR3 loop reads CASTDSLSGNTIYF. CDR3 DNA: TGTGCCAGTACCGATTCACTCTCTGGAAACACCATATATTTT.

CDR3 residues: CASRGAGPQFF. The CDR3 nucleotides read TGTGCCTCCCGGGGGGCGGGCCCGCAGTTCTTC. The rearrangement joins TRBV2 to TRBJ2-1, with a weak D call TRBD2 (7 bases). The V end was cut by 11 bases, the J end by 12 bases, with 17 bases between. Per the germline V gene, CDR1 is SNHLY and CDR2 is FYNNEI. The CDR3 contains 11 residues.

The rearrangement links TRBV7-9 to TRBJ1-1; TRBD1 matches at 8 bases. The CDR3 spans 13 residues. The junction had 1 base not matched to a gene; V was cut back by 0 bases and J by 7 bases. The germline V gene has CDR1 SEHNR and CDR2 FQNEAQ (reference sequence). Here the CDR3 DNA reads TGTGCCAGCAGCTTAGCACAGGGGGATGAAGCTTTCTTT. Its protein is CASSLAQGDEAFF.

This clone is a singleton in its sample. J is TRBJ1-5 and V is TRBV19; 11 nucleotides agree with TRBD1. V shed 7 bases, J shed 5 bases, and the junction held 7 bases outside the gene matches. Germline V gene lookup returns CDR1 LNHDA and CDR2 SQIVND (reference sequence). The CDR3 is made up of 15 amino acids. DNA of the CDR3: TGTGCCAGTACCCTGGGACAGGGGGTCTATCAGCCCCAGCATTTT. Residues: CASTLGQGVYQPQHF.

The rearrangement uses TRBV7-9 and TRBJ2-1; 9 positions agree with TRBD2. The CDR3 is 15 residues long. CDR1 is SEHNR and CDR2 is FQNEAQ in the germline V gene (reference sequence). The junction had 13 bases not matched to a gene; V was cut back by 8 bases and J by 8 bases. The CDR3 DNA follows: TGTGCCAGCGCTCTCGCGGGAGGGGCTAGGGATGAGCAGTTCTTC. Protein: CASALAGGARDEQFF.